These T cell receptor beta chains were read from a single sample in a study of STAT3 mutations in large granular lymphocyte leukemia. Repertoires were generated with immunoSEQ multiplex PCR, while TCRdb's copy carries only in-frame clones and drops some. The table lists about 12,000 clones, 81% of them singletons. Sequences were obtained from peripheral blood mononuclear cells. These receptors were taken from a man in his 60s with T-cell large granular lymphocyte leukemia. Some clones in this sample may be carry-over from other donors' samples. Each CDR3 is given with its conserved first and last residue. D genes are given only for firm matches. Expanded clones get a size class; other rows say once, few or many, or leave the size out.

v_gene,j_gene,abundance,d_gene,CDR3aa,CDR3nt
TRBV4-1,TRBJ2-3,-,-,CASSSVWDTQYF,TGCGCCAGCAGCTCGGTGTGGGATACGCAGTATTTT
TRBV7-9,TRBJ1-1,-,TRBD1,CASSSPTGGETEAFF,TGTGCCAGCAGCTCGCCGACAGGGGGCGAGACTGAAGCTTTCTTT
TRBV7-2,TRBJ1-6,-,-,CASSLPKNSPLHF,TGTGCCAGCAGCTTGCCAAAGAATTCACCCCTCCACTTT
TRBV6-1,TRBJ2-7,-,-,CAVQRNYEQYF,TGTGCCGTACAGCGGAACTACGAGCAGTACTTC
TRBV7-2,TRBJ2-1,-,TRBD1,CASSSGQVGNEQFF,TGTGCCAGCAGCTCGGGACAGGTCGGGAATGAGCAGTTCTTC
TRBV28,TRBJ2-7,-,-,CASTYIPRHPGDPYEQYF,TGTGCCAGCACCTATATCCCTCGGCACCCAGGGGATCCCTACGAGCAGTACTTC
TRBV6-6,TRBJ2-2,-,-,CASSYSWDGDTGELFF,TGTGCCAGCAGTTACTCCTGGGACGGAGACACCGGGGAGCTGTTTTTT
TRBV30,TRBJ2-2,once,-,CAWSRKTGELFF,TGTGCCTGGAGTAGGAAGACCGGGGAGCTGTTTTTT
TRBV27,TRBJ2-7,-,TRBD2,CASSLGGGTPFEQYF,TGTGCCAGCAGTTTAGGCGGGGGGACCCCTTTCGAGCAGTACTTC
TRBV5-1,TRBJ2-1,-,-,CASSLMGVGQTNNEQFF,TGCGCCAGCAGCTTGATGGGCGTCGGACAGACGAACAATGAGCAGTTCTTC
TRBV27,TRBJ2-1,few,TRBD2,CASSFRSGTYNEQFF,TGTGCCAGCAGTTTTAGGAGCGGGACCTACAATGAGCAGTTCTTC
TRBV15,TRBJ1-6,-,-,CATSRDRGRNNSPLHF,TGTGCCACCAGCAGAGATCGGGGGCGAAATAATTCACCCCTCCACTTT
TRBV4-1,TRBJ2-2,-,TRBD2,CASSRGGTGELFF,TGCGCCAGCAGCCGCGGGGGGACTGGGGAGCTGTTTTTT
TRBV30,TRBJ1-6,-,TRBD1,CAWGPGQPNSPLHF,TGTGCCTGGGGTCCGGGACAGCCTAATTCACCCCTCCACTTT
TRBV2,TRBJ2-7,-,TRBD1,CASRFETGSYEQYF,TGTGCCAGCCGCTTCGAGACAGGGTCCTACGAGCAGTACTTC
TRBV7-2,TRBJ1-1,once,-,CASSLGARGTEAFF,TGTGCCAGCAGCTTAGGGGCCAGGGGCACTGAAGCTTTCTTT
TRBV7-9,TRBJ1-1,-,-,CASSLMANTEAFF,TGTGCCAGCAGCTTAATGGCGAACACTGAAGCTTTCTTT
TRBV30,TRBJ2-7,-,-,CAWSPPWGSNSYEQYF,TGTGCCTGGAGCCCCCCGTGGGGTAGCAACTCCTACGAGCAGTACTTC
TRBV6-6,TRBJ1-2,once,TRBD1,CASRKGQGQGGYTF,TGTGCCAGCAGGAAGGGACAGGGACAAGGTGGCTACACCTTC
TRBV5-1,TRBJ2-7,-,TRBD2,CASSLEAGGVYEQYF,TGCGCCAGCAGCTTGGAGGCGGGAGGGGTCTACGAGCAGTACTTC
TRBV27,TRBJ2-3,few,TRBD2,CASTLTSGSPDTQYF,TGTGCCAGCACCCTGACTAGCGGGAGCCCAGATACGCAGTATTTT
TRBV18,TRBJ2-7,-,TRBD2,CASSPGLAAHEQYF,TGTGCCAGCTCACCGGGACTAGCTGCCCACGAGCAGTACTTC
TRBV6-1,TRBJ2-7,-,TRBD2,CASTDRLAASSEQYF,TGTGCCAGCACCGACCGACTAGCGGCCTCCAGCGAGCAGTACTTC
TRBV5-1,TRBJ2-5,-,-,CASSLQGPSQETQYF,TGCGCCAGCAGCTTGCAGGGTCCGTCGCAAGAGACCCAGTACTTC
TRBV5-4,TRBJ1-2,-,-,CASSLLGNYGYTF,TGTGCCAGCAGCTTGCTGGGAAACTATGGCTACACCTTC
TRBV9,TRBJ2-7,-,TRBD1,CASSVVGTGVYEQYF,TGTGCCAGCAGCGTAGTTGGGACAGGGGTCTACGAGCAGTACTTC
TRBV7-2,TRBJ2-7,-,-,CASSDISGFIYEQYF,TGTGCCAGCAGCGATATTAGCGGTTTCATCTACGAGCAGTACTTC
TRBV9,TRBJ2-3,-,TRBD1,CASSAQQGARTDTQYF,TGTGCCAGCAGCGCCCAACAGGGGGCTCGCACAGATACGCAGTATTTT
TRBV5-1,TRBJ2-1,-,TRBD2,CASSLGPGGVNEQFF,TGCGCCAGCAGCTTGGGCCCCGGGGGGGTCAATGAGCAGTTCTTC
TRBV13,TRBJ2-1,-,TRBD2,CASSLGHRRESPYNEQFF,TGTGCCAGCAGCTTAGGCCATCGGCGGGAGAGCCCCTACAATGAGCAGTTCTTC
TRBV28,TRBJ1-3,-,-,CASSLDSGRGNTIYF,TGTGCCAGCAGTCTCGATTCGGGCAGAGGAAACACCATATATTTT
TRBV29-1,TRBJ1-3,-,TRBD1,CSVGLGQAGNTIYF,TGCAGCGTTGGACTGGGACAGGCTGGAAACACCATATATTTT
TRBV18,TRBJ1-2,-,TRBD1,CASSPGTEEGYTF,TGTGCCAGCTCACCAGGGACAGAAGAGGGCTACACCTTC
TRBV11-2,TRBJ2-5,-,-,CASSLGTQLQETQYF,TGTGCCAGCAGCTTAGGAACTCAGCTTCAAGAGACCCAGTACTTC
TRBV13,TRBJ1-2,once,-,CASRLWADTYGYTF,TGTGCCAGCAGATTATGGGCGGATACCTATGGCTACACCTTC
TRBV2,TRBJ2-7,-,TRBD1,CASSRTGFSYEQYF,TGTGCCAGCAGCCGGACAGGCTTCTCCTACGAGCAGTACTTC
TRBV7-2,TRBJ2-3,-,-,CASSLVFRENTQYF,TGTGCCAGCAGCTTAGTTTTCCGGGAGAATACGCAGTATTTT
TRBV30,TRBJ1-2,-,TRBD1,CAWSRDRPSDGYTF,TGTGCCTGGAGTCGGGACAGGCCATCCGATGGCTACACCTTC
TRBV7-9,TRBJ1-2,few,-,CASSLVVSSPSGYTF,TGTGCCAGCAGCTTAGTTGTGTCTTCCCCCTCTGGCTACACCTTC
TRBV5-4,TRBJ2-2,once,TRBD2,CASSLASGRAPGELFF,TGTGCCAGCAGCTTGGCGAGTGGGAGGGCCCCCGGGGAGCTGTTTTTT
TRBV5-1,TRBJ2-7,-,-,CASSPGTRGLEQYF,TGCGCCAGCAGCCCCGGGACACGGGGGCTGGAGCAGTACTTC
TRBV7-9,TRBJ1-2,-,-,CASSQGSGNYGYTF,TGTGCCAGCAGCCAAGGCTCTGGGAACTATGGCTACACCTTC
TRBV30,TRBJ2-2,-,-,CAWSVLRRDGELFF,TGTGCCTGGAGTGTACTCAGGAGGGACGGGGAGCTGTTTTTT
TRBV5-1,TRBJ1-1,-,TRBD1,CASSGQGALTEAFF,TGCGCCAGCAGCGGTCAGGGGGCGCTGACTGAAGCTTTCTTT
TRBV5-3,TRBJ1-2,once,-,CARSSPGGLGYTF,TGTGCCAGAAGCTCCCCAGGTGGGCTCGGCTACACCTTC
TRBV5-1,TRBJ1-1,-,-,CASSTALPNTEAFF,TGCGCCAGCAGCACGGCCCTCCCGAACACTGAAGCTTTCTTT
TRBV14,TRBJ2-7,-,-,CASSQDRGKSYEQYF,TGTGCCAGCAGCCAAGATAGGGGAAAGTCCTACGAGCAGTACTTC
TRBV5-1,TRBJ1-2,-,TRBD1,CASSLGRGQRNYGYTF,TGCGCCAGCAGCTTGGGGAGGGGGCAAAGGAACTATGGCTACACCTTC
TRBV6-5,TRBJ2-7,-,-,CASSETDSYEQYF,TGTGCCAGCTCTGAGACAGACTCCTACGAGCAGTACTTC
TRBV6-6,TRBJ2-3,-,-,CASSYWADTQYF,TGTGCCAGCAGTTACTGGGCGGATACGCAGTATTTT
TRBV28,TRBJ1-2,once,-,CASISGRNYGYTF,TGTGCCAGCATCTCCGGACGGAACTATGGCTACACCTTC
TRBV30,TRBJ2-7,-,TRBD1,CAWNWPGQNYEQYF,TGTGCCTGGAATTGGCCGGGACAGAACTACGAGCAGTACTTC
TRBV18,TRBJ2-6,-,-,CASSPLRQEARPSGANVLTF,TGTGCCAGCTCACCACTTCGACAGGAGGCGCGACCCTCTGGGGCCAACGTCCTGACTTTC
TRBV4-1,TRBJ2-1,-,TRBD2,CASSQDLAPSGRAYEQFF,TGCGCCAGCAGCCAAGATCTGGCGCCGAGCGGGAGGGCCTATGAGCAGTTCTTC
TRBV9,TRBJ2-5,-,TRBD2,CASSSLEAGSGTQYF,TGTGCCAGCAGCTCACTCGAAGCGGGATCAGGGACCCAGTACTTC
TRBV7-3,TRBJ2-5,-,TRBD2,CASSSGLAGAETQYF,TGTGCCAGCAGCTCGGGACTAGCGGGAGCGGAGACCCAGTACTTC
TRBV5-6,TRBJ1-2,-,-,CASSLARGPTRNYGYTF,TGTGCCAGCAGCTTGGCTAGGGGCCCAACCCGAAACTATGGCTACACCTTC